This section outlines one TCR beta chain sequence together with its context. Its antigen remains unknown. This sample is part of a study of shared clonotypes between healthy human individuals. Broader study findings: Naive CD4 clonotypes overlapped across several donors at about 5.2%.

The test was conducted at deep level. The repertoire was sequenced with immunoSEQ multiplex PCR; TCRdb's copy has only in-frame clones and lacks some. The sample includes roughly 1 million clones, approximately 76% of them seen just once. Germline V gene data show CDR1 as GTSNPN and CDR2 as SVGIG (reference sequence). V lost 3 bases to trimming and J lost 0 bases; unmatched junction nucleotides: 5. The CDR3 is 15 amino acids. Partitioning of CD4+ cells yielded a CD45RA+ naive subset and a CD45RA-negative memory subset. The chain has TRBV30 and TRBJ2-7; 10 nucleotides line up with TRBD1. This receptor was identified in a man in his late teens or twenties in good health. Sequencing was performed on memory CD4+ T cells sorted from blood. Subset given: CD45RA-negative fraction. This CDR3 is CAWRTGTGASYEQYF. The CDR3, as DNA: TGTGCCTGGAGGACCGGGACAGGGGCCTCCTACGAGCAGTACTTC.